These T cell receptor beta chains were read from a single sample in a study of cytomegalovirus exposure and HLA in healthy donors. Clones were sequenced by immunoSEQ multiplex PCR, and TCRdb holds only the in-frame ones, with some missing. This table has about 160,000 clones, around three quarters appearing once. Input material: PBMCs. These receptors all stem from a woman aged 25 to 39 in good health and CMV-seronegative. CDR3s include the opening cysteine and the closing phenylalanine or tryptophan. D genes are given only for firm matches. Part of the rows lack a size; the others show once, few, many or a class for expanded clones.

CDR3 length: 17
J gene: TRBJ1-4
D gene: TRBD1
V gene: TRBV19
clone size: .
CDR3 protein: CASSITGLGTGDEKLFF
CDR3 DNA: TGTGCCAGTAGTATAACGGGATTGGGGACAGGTGATGAAAAACTGTTTTTT

CDR3 length: 13
J gene: TRBJ2-1
D gene: .
V gene: TRBV30
clone size: .
CDR3 protein: CAWAPSPYNEQFF
CDR3 DNA: TGTGCCTGGGCCCCGAGTCCGTACAATGAGCAGTTCTTC

CDR3 length: 14
J gene: TRBJ2-7
D gene: .
V gene: TRBV6-5
clone size: .
CDR3 protein: CASSYRQGTYEQYF
CDR3 DNA: TGTGCCAGCAGTTACCGCCAGGGAACCTACGAGCAGTACTTC

CDR3 length: 16
J gene: TRBJ2-1
D gene: TRBD2
V gene: TRBV7-8
clone size: .
CDR3 protein: CASSLGTSGSYNEQFF
CDR3 DNA: TGTGCCAGCAGCTTAGGAACTAGCGGGAGTTACAATGAGCAGTTCTTC

CDR3 length: 13
J gene: TRBJ2-3
D gene: .
V gene: TRBV29-1
clone size: few
CDR3 protein: CSVRDSRVDTQYF
CDR3 DNA: TGCAGCGTTCGGGACTCCCGTGTGGATACGCAGTATTTT

CDR3 length: 15
J gene: TRBJ1-3
D gene: .
V gene: TRBV13
clone size: .
CDR3 protein: CASSPGYFSGNTIYF
CDR3 DNA: TGTGCCAGCAGCCCGGGTTACTTCTCTGGAAACACCATATATTTT

CDR3 length: 14
J gene: TRBJ1-1
D gene: .
V gene: TRBV28
clone size: few
CDR3 protein: CASSSGGGWTEAFF
CDR3 DNA: TGTGCCAGCAGTTCCGGCGGGGGGTGGACTGAAGCTTTCTTT

CDR3 length: 15
J gene: TRBJ2-1
D gene: .
V gene: TRBV10-3
clone size: .
CDR3 protein: CAMGRGEGLATEQFF
CDR3 DNA: TGTGCCATGGGGAGGGGGGAGGGATTGGCAACTGAGCAGTTCTTC

CDR3 length: 16
J gene: TRBJ2-2
D gene: TRBD1
V gene: TRBV2
clone size: once
CDR3 protein: CASSAGTVANTGELFF
CDR3 DNA: TGTGCCAGCAGTGCCGGGACAGTTGCGAACACCGGGGAGCTGTTTTTT

CDR3 length: 16
J gene: TRBJ2-1
D gene: TRBD1
V gene: TRBV29-1
clone size: .
CDR3 protein: CSVDLQQGAGYNEQFF
CDR3 DNA: TGCAGCGTTGACCTCCAACAGGGGGCGGGGTACAATGAGCAGTTCTTC

CDR3 length: 13
J gene: TRBJ2-7
D gene: .
V gene: TRBV2
clone size: .
CDR3 protein: CASSARSTYEQYF
CDR3 DNA: TGTGCCAGCTCTGCCAGATCGACATACGAGCAGTACTTC

CDR3 length: 14
J gene: TRBJ2-7
D gene: TRBD1
V gene: TRBV28
clone size: .
CDR3 protein: CASSPSTGGYEQYF
CDR3 DNA: TGTGCCAGCAGTCCGAGCACAGGGGGCTACGAGCAGTACTTC

CDR3 length: 14
J gene: TRBJ2-7
D gene: TRBD1
V gene: TRBV19
clone size: few
CDR3 protein: CASSPWTGAYEQYF
CDR3 DNA: TGTGCCAGTAGTCCCTGGACAGGGGCCTACGAGCAGTACTTC

CDR3 length: 15
J gene: TRBJ1-5
D gene: TRBD1
V gene: TRBV9
clone size: .
CDR3 protein: CASSRTGVLNQPQHF
CDR3 DNA: TGTGCCAGCAGCAGAACAGGGGTGTTAAATCAGCCCCAGCATTTT

CDR3 length: 15
J gene: TRBJ1-5
D gene: TRBD1
V gene: TRBV5-1
clone size: few
CDR3 protein: CASSLGQGARQPQHF
CDR3 DNA: TGCGCCAGCAGCTTGGGACAGGGGGCTCGGCAGCCCCAGCATTTT

CDR3 length: 14
J gene: TRBJ2-7
D gene: .
V gene: TRBV10-3
clone size: .
CDR3 protein: CAISEGTPTYEQYF
CDR3 DNA: TGTGCCATCAGTGAGGGGACACCTACCTACGAGCAGTACTTC

CDR3 length: 15
J gene: TRBJ1-2
D gene: .
V gene: TRBV6-1
clone size: .
CDR3 protein: CASSERPGANYGYTF
CDR3 DNA: TGTGCCAGCAGTGAACGCCCAGGGGCTAACTATGGCTACACCTTC

CDR3 length: 16
J gene: TRBJ2-5
D gene: TRBD2
V gene: TRBV10-2
clone size: .
CDR3 protein: CASSESLRGGSGTQYF
CDR3 DNA: TGCGCCAGCAGTGAGTCGCTGCGGGGGGGATCTGGGACCCAGTACTTC

CDR3 length: 18
J gene: TRBJ1-1
D gene: .
V gene: TRBV19
clone size: .
CDR3 protein: CASSILRTLDRLDTEAFF
CDR3 DNA: TGTGCCAGTAGTATCCTCCGGACTCTAGACAGGCTGGACACTGAAGCTTTCTTT

CDR3 length: 15
J gene: TRBJ2-7
D gene: TRBD1
V gene: TRBV9
clone size: .
CDR3 protein: CASSVGGTGSYEQYF
CDR3 DNA: TGTGCCAGCAGCGTAGGCGGGACAGGGAGCTACGAGCAGTACTTC

CDR3 length: 15
J gene: TRBJ1-3
D gene: TRBD1
V gene: TRBV9
clone size: few
CDR3 protein: CASSVRQGRGNTIYF
CDR3 DNA: TGTGCCAGCAGCGTCAGACAGGGTCGAGGAAACACCATATATTTT

CDR3 length: 17
J gene: TRBJ1-1
D gene: .
V gene: TRBV5-1
clone size: .
CDR3 protein: CASSLGGGGGIGAEAFF
CDR3 DNA: TGCGCCAGCAGCTTGGGGGGCGGGGGCGGGATCGGGGCTGAAGCTTTCTTT

CDR3 length: 13
J gene: TRBJ2-1
D gene: TRBD1
V gene: TRBV6-1
clone size: .
CDR3 protein: CASRGQGGDEQFF
CDR3 DNA: TGTGCCAGCAGAGGACAGGGCGGCGATGAGCAGTTCTTC

CDR3 length: 14
J gene: TRBJ2-5
D gene: TRBD2
V gene: TRBV7-2
clone size: .
CDR3 protein: CASSRGGDQETQYF
CDR3 DNA: TGTGCCAGCAGCCGGGGGGGAGACCAAGAGACCCAGTACTTC

CDR3 length: 14
J gene: TRBJ1-5
D gene: .
V gene: TRBV19
clone size: .
CDR3 protein: CASSIVNSNQPQHF
CDR3 DNA: TGTGCCAGTAGTATAGTGAACAGTAATCAGCCCCAGCATTTT

CDR3 length: 14
J gene: TRBJ1-2
D gene: .
V gene: TRBV7-9
clone size: .
CDR3 protein: CASSDRQRDYGYTF
CDR3 DNA: TGTGCCAGCAGCGACCGACAGCGGGACTATGGCTACACCTTC

CDR3 length: 15
J gene: TRBJ1-2
D gene: .
V gene: TRBV9
clone size: .
CDR3 protein: CASSVSHRDIYGYTF
CDR3 DNA: TGTGCCAGCAGCGTTTCTCACAGGGACATTTATGGCTACACCTTC

CDR3 length: 20
J gene: TRBJ2-1
D gene: TRBD2
V gene: TRBV4-1
clone size: many
CDR3 protein: CASSHPRRLAGGSGGNEQFF
CDR3 DNA: TGCGCCAGCAGCCACCCGAGAAGGCTAGCGGGAGGTTCGGGGGGCAATGAGCAGTTCTTC

CDR3 length: 13
J gene: TRBJ2-7
D gene: .
V gene: TRBV19
clone size: .
CDR3 protein: CASSTTGSYEQYF
CDR3 DNA: TGTGCCAGTAGTACAACGGGGAGTTACGAGCAGTACTTC

CDR3 length: 16
J gene: TRBJ2-3
D gene: .
V gene: TRBV11-2
clone size: .
CDR3 protein: CASSLERGPHTDTQYF
CDR3 DNA: TGTGCCAGCAGCTTAGAGCGGGGGCCTCACACAGATACGCAGTATTTT

CDR3 length: 14
J gene: TRBJ2-1
D gene: TRBD1
V gene: TRBV7-9
clone size: .
CDR3 protein: CASSLRDRRHEQFF
CDR3 DNA: TGTGCCAGCAGCCTGCGGGACAGGAGACATGAGCAGTTCTTC

CDR3 length: 14
J gene: TRBJ1-5
D gene: .
V gene: TRBV2
clone size: .
CDR3 protein: CASSEIREGQPQHF
CDR3 DNA: TGTGCCAGCAGTGAAATTCGGGAGGGTCAGCCCCAGCATTTT